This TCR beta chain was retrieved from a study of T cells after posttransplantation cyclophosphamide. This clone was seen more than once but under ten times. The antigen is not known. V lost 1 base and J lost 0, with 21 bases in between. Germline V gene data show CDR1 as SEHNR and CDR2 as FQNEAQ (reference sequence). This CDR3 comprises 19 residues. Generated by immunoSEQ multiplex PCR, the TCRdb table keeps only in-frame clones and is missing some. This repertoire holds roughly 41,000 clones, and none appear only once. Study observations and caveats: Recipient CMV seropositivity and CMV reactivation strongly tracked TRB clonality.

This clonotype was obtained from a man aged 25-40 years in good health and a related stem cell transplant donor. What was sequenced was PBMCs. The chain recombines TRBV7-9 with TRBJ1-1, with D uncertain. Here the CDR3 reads CASSLGLRNGGHMNTEAFF. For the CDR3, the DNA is TGTGCCAGCAGCTTAGGTTTAAGGAACGGCGGTCACATGAACACTGAAGCTTTCTTT.